This T cell receptor (beta chain) emerged from a study of OX40 agonist ivuxolimab in advanced cancers. Looking at the study overall: With a range of 23 to 79, age averaged approximately 54 years, and 65% to 90% were male.

As to this clone: Its target is unknown.

Generated by immunoSEQ multiplex PCR, the TCRdb table keeps only in-frame clones and is missing some. The sample includes approximately 56,000 clones, more than 75% seen only once; the top ten take approximately 2%. From germline, CDR1 is SGHAT and CDR2 FQNNGV. The V and J ends lost 1 base and 4 bases, in that order; junction bases with no gene match: 6. CDR3 length equals 16 residues. Findings and limits, study-wide: Clonal expansion was seen in CD4+ and CD8+ blood T cells by week 6 at 0.1 to 3.0 mg/kg. Partial responders receiving 0.1-3.0 mg/kg showed among the lowest clonal expansion.

Sample: CD4+ or CD8+ T cells sorted from blood, taken in a trial of the OX40 agonist ivuxolimab. The rearrangement joins TRBV11-2 to TRBJ2-2; 7 bases are a match to TRBD1. The clonotype originates from an adult with an advanced solid tumor such as melanoma, head and neck, liver or kidney cancer. This chain's CDR3 is CASSLALDRATGELFF. The CDR3 DNA reads as TGTGCCAGCAGCTTAGCATTAGACAGGGCCACCGGGGAGCTGTTTTTT.